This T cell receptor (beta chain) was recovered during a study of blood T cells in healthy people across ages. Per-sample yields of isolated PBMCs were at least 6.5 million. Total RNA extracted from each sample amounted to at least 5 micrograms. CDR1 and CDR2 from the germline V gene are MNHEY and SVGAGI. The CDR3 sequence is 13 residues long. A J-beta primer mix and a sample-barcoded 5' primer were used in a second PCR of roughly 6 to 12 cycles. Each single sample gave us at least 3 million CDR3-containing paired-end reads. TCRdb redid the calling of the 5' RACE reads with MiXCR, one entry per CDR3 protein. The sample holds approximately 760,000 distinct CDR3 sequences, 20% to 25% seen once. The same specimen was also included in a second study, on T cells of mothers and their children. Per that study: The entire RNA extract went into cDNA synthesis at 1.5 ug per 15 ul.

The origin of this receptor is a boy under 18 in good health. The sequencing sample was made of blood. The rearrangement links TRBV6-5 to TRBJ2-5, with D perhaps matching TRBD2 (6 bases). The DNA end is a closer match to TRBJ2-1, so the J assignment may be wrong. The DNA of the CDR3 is TGTGCCAGCGAGGGCGGCGGGGACAATGAGCAGTTCTTC. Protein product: CASEGGGDNEQFF.